The T cell receptor (beta chain) described here comes from a study of shared clonotypes between healthy human individuals. General observations from the study: Roughly 5.3% of naive CD4 clonotypes were common to several donors.

Profiled with immunoSEQ multiplex PCR; TCRdb holds only in-frame clones, not every one. Of roughly 2 million clones in the sample, almost 96% are singletons; the top ten hold around 0.13%. The table lists this clone with a few counts. As yet, its antigen is unknown. A junction boundary mismatches the germline segment, possibly from a read error. The CDR3 totals 13 residues. Germline V gene sequence: CDR1 SSHAT, CDR2 FNYEAQ (reference sequence). Donors comprised healthy HIV-negative adults lacking recent acute infections or vaccinations. The source of this sequence is a man between 18 and 35 years old in good health. The rearrangement links TRBV7-7 to TRBJ2-7; D not resolved. Material for sequencing was naive CD4+ T cells sorted from blood. Specified subset: CD45RA+ positively selected. CDR3 residues: CASSLGRDYEQYF. In DNA form, the CDR3 reads TGTGCTAGCAGCTTGGGCAGAGACTACGAGCAGTACTTC.